This passage covers 3 T cell receptor beta chains from one sample sequenced in a study of blood T cells in healthy people across ages. The authors ran a second PCR of roughly 6 to 12 cycles using a sample-barcoded 5' primer and a J-beta primer mix. TCRdb redid the calling of the 5' RACE reads with MiXCR, one entry per CDR3 protein. Among around 940,000 distinct CDR3 sequences listed, about 53% were seen once. Sequencing was carried out using blood. The receptors come from a woman aged 55-69 years in good health.

The V call is TRBV27, the J call TRBJ1-2; no definite D call. This CDR3 comprises 12 residues. The V gene's germline CDR1 is MNHEY and CDR2 SMNVEV (reference sequence). V lost 0 bases, J lost 9 bases, and 8 bases lay in between. CDR3 protein: CASSLSGSSYTF. CDR3 DNA sequence: TGTGCCAGCAGTTTATCCGGGAGTAGCTACACCTTC.

This rearrangement joins TRBV28 to TRBJ2-7; 8 positions match TRBD2. The length of the CDR3 is 14 residues. Germline assignment: CDR1 MDHEN and CDR2 SYDVKM. Trimming cost V 7 bases and J 3 bases; bases outside gene matches: 8. The chain's CDR3 is CASTREGISYEQYF. CDR3 coding DNA: TGTGCCAGCACCCGGGAGGGGATTAGCTACGAGCAGTACTTC. The full variable domain, in which reference TRBV28 and TRBJ2-7 provide the parts outside the CDR3, is DVKVTQSSRYLVKRTGEKVFLECVQDMDHENMFWYRQDPGLGLRLIYFSYDVKMKEKGDIPEGYSVSREKKERFSLILESASTNQTSMYLCASTREGISYEQYFGPGTRLTVT.

The chain carries TRBV29-1 and TRBJ2-7, with TRBD1 as a possible D gene (7 bases). The CDR3 runs to 18 residues. Between the trimmed V and J ends, which lost 4 bases and 0 bases, there was a span of 25 bases. Germline CDR1 is SQVTM and CDR2 is ANQGSEA. The CDR3 coding sequence is TGCAGCGTTGGATTGCAGGGGGGTGGGGTAGCCGACTCCTACGAGCAGTACTTC. Translating gives CSVGLQGGGVADSYEQYF.